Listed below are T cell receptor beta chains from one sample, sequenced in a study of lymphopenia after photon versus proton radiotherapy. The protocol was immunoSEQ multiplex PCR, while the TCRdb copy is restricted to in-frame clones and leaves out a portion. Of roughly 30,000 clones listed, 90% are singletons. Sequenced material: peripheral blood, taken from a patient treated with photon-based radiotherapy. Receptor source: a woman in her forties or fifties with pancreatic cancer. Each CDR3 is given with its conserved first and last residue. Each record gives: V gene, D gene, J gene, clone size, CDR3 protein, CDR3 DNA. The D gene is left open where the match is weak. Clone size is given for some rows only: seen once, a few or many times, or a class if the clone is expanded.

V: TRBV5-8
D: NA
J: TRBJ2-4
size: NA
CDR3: CASSPYRVGQNIQYF
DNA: TGTGCCAGCAGCCCTTACAGGGTTGGCCAAAACATTCAGTACTTC

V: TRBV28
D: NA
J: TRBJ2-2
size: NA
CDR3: CASSLWGELFF
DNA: TGTGCCAGCAGTTTATGGGGGGAGCTGTTTTTT

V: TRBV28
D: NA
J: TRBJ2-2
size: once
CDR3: CASRGLPNTGELFF
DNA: TGTGCCAGCAGGGGACTTCCGAACACCGGGGAGCTGTTTTTT

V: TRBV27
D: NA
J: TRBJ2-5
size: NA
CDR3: CASRTNQETQYF
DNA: TGTGCCAGCAGGACTAACCAAGAGACCCAGTACTTC

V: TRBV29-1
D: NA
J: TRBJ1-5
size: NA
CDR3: CSVADGINQPQHF
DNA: TGCAGCGTTGCGGACGGAATCAATCAGCCCCAGCATTTT

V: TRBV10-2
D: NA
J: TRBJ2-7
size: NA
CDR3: CASSEGDSAYEQYF
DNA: TGCGCCAGCAGTGAAGGGGACTCCGCCTACGAGCAGTACTTC

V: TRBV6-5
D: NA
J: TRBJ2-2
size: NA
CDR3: CASSYTRNTGELFF
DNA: TGTGCCAGCAGTTATACTAGGAACACCGGGGAGCTGTTTTTT

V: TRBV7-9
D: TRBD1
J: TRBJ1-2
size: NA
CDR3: CASSPGTGGYGYTF
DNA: TGTGCCAGCAGCCCCGGGACAGGGGGCTATGGCTACACCTTC

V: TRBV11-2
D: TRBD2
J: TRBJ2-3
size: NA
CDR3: CASSISGASTDTQYF
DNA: TGTGCCAGCAGCATTAGCGGGGCTAGCACAGATACGCAGTATTTT

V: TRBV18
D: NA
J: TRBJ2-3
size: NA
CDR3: CASSKGGFSTDTQYF
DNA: TGTGCCAGCTCAAAGGGCGGTTTTAGCACAGATACGCAGTATTTT

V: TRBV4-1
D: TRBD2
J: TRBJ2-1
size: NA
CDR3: CASSQTRGGHEQFF
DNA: TGCGCCAGCAGCCAAACACGGGGGGGCCATGAGCAGTTCTTC

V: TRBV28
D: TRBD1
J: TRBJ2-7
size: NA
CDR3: CASRFDRGHEQYF
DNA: TGTGCCAGCAGATTCGACAGGGGCCACGAGCAGTACTTC

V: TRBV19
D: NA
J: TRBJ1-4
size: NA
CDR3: CASSRNGLVNEKLFF
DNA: TGTGCCAGTAGTCGGAACGGTCTTGTTAATGAAAAACTGTTTTTT

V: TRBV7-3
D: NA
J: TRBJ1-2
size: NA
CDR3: CASSLTGTQGRKGYTF
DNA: TGTGCCAGCAGCTTAACGGGGACCCAGGGGCGGAAGGGCTACACCTTC

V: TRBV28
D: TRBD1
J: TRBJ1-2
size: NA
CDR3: CASRDRYYGYTF
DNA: TGTGCCAGCAGGGACAGGTACTATGGCTACACCTTC

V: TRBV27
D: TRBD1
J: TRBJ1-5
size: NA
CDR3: CASRSRQGKPQHF
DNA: TGTGCCAGCAGGAGCAGACAGGGGAAGCCCCAGCATTTT

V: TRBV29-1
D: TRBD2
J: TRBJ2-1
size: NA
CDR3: CSVEETSGSDHEQFF
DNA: TGCAGCGTTGAGGAGACTAGCGGGAGCGATCATGAGCAGTTCTTC

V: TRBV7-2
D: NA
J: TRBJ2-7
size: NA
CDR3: CASSFAGGAYEQYF
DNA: TGTGCCAGCAGCTTCGCGGGCGGGGCCTACGAGCAGTACTTC

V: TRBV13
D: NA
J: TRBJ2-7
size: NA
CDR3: CASSLGPFYEQYF
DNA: TGTGCCAGCAGCTTAGGCCCTTTCTACGAGCAGTACTTC

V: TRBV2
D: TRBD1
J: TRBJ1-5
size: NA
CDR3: CASSWTGSQPQHF
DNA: TGTGCCAGCAGTTGGACAGGGAGCCAGCCCCAGCATTTT

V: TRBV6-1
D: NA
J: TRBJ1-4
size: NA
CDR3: CASSNRATNEKLFF
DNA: TGTGCCAGCAGTAACAGGGCAACTAATGAAAAACTGTTTTTT

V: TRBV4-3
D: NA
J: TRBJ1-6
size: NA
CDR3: CASSQDRSLGHSPLHF
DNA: TGCGCCAGCAGCCAAGATCGATCCCTAGGGCATTCACCCCTCCACTTT

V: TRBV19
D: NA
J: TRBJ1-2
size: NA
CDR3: CASSGGENYGYTF
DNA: TGTGCCAGCAGTGGGGGTGAGAACTATGGCTACACCTTC

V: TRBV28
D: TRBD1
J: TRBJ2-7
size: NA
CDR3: CASSTRTGDIYEQYF
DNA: TGTGCCAGCAGTACCCGGACAGGGGATATCTACGAGCAGTACTTC

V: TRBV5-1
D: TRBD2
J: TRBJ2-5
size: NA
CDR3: CASRSSGGQETQYF
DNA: TGCGCCAGCAGGTCTAGCGGAGGCCAAGAGACCCAGTACTTC

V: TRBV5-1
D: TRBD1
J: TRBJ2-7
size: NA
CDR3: CASSSTTGSYEQYF
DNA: TGCGCCAGCAGCTCCACGACAGGGTCCTACGAGCAGTACTTC

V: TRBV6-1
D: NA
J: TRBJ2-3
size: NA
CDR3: CASKKGLSTDTQYF
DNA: TGTGCCAGCAAGAAGGGACTTAGCACAGATACGCAGTATTTT

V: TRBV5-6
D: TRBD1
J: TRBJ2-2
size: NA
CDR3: CASSLQGIGTGELFF
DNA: TGTGCCAGCAGCTTACAGGGGATTGGCACCGGGGAGCTGTTTTTT

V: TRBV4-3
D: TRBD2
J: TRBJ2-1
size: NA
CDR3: CASSQDGIAGEQFF
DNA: TGCGCCAGCAGCCAAGATGGGATAGCGGGTGAGCAGTTCTTC

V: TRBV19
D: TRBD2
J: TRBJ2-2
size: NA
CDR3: CASSIPTSGRSKSGELFF
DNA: TGTGCCAGTAGTATTCCGACTAGCGGGAGGAGTAAGTCCGGGGAGCTGTTTTTT

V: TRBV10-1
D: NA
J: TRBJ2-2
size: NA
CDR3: CASAGQRNTGELFF
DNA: TGCGCCAGCGCGGGACAGAGGAACACCGGGGAGCTGTTTTTT

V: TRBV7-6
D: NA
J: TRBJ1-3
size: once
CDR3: CASSHRDSGNTIYF
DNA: TGTGCCAGCAGCCACAGGGACTCTGGAAACACCATATATTTT

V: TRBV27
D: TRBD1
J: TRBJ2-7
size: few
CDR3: CASSPMGQVYEQYF
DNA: TGTGCCAGCAGCCCCATGGGACAGGTCTACGAGCAGTACTTC

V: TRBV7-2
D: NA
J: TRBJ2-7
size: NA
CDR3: CASSLVYEQYF
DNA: TGTGCCAGCAGCCTCGTTTATGAGCAGTACTTC

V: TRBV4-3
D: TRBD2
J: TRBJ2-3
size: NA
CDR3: CASSVAGGTDTQYF
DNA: TGCGCCAGCAGCGTAGCGGGGGGCACAGATACGCAGTATTTT

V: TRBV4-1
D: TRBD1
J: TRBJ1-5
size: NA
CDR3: CASSQDPPGGDQPQHF
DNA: TGCGCCAGCAGCCAAGATCCGCCAGGGGGCGATCAGCCCCAGCATTTT

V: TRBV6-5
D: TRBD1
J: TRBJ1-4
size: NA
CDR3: CASSHRGPANEKLFF
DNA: TGTGCCAGCAGCCACAGGGGGCCCGCTAATGAAAAACTGTTTTTT

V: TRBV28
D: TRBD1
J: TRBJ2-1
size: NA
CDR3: CASSFGGPRDRANEQFF
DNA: TGTGCCAGCAGTTTTGGGGGCCCCCGGGACAGGGCTAATGAGCAGTTCTTC

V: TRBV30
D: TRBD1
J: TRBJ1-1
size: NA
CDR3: CAWSWGQDTEAFF
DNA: TGTGCCTGGAGTTGGGGACAGGACACTGAAGCTTTCTTT

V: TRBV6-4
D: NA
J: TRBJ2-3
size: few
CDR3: CASSDRAGGTDTQYF
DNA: TGTGCCAGCAGTGACAGGGCAGGGGGCACAGATACGCAGTATTTT

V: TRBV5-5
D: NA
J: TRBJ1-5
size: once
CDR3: CASSLAYSNQPQHF
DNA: TGTGCCAGCAGCTTGGCATATAGCAATCAGCCCCAGCATTTT

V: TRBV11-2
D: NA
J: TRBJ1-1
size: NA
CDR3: CASSLVRPGGTEAFF
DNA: TGTGCCAGCAGCTTAGTTAGGCCGGGGGGCACTGAAGCTTTCTTT

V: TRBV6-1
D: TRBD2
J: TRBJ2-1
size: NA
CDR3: CASSAQGLAGGEQFF
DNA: TGTGCCAGCAGTGCCCAGGGACTAGCGGGAGGTGAGCAGTTCTTC

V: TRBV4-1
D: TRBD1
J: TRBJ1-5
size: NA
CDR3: CASSHDREAQPQHF
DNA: TGCGCCAGCAGCCACGACAGGGAGGCCCAGCCCCAGCATTTT

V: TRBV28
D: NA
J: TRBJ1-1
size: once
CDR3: CASSPRIGRGTEAFF
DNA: TGTGCCAGCAGCCCCCGTATCGGGCGCGGGACTGAAGCTTTCTTT

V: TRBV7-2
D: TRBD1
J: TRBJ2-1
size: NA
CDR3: CASSLGAGGVYNEQFF
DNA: TGTGCCAGCAGCTTAGGTGCAGGGGGAGTCTACAATGAGCAGTTCTTC

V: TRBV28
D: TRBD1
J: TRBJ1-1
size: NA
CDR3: CASTLRQGQAFF
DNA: TGTGCCAGCACTTTACGACAGGGACAAGCTTTCTTT

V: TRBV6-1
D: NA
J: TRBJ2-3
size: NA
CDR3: CASNGDYTDTQYF
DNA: TGTGCCAGCAATGGGGATTACACAGATACGCAGTATTTT